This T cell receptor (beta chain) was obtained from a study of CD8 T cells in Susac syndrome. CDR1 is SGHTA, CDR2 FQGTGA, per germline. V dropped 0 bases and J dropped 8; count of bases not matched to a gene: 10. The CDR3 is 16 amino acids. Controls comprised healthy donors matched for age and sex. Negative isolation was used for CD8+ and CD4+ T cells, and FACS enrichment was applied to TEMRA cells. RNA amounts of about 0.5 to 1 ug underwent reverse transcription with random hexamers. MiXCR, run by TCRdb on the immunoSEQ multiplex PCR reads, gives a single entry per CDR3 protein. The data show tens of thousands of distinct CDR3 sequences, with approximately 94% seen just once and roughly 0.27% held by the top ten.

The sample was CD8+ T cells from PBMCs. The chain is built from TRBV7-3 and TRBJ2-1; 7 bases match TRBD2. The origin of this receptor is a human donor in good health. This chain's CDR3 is CASSLTWREKEDEQFF. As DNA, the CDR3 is TGTGCCAGCAGCTTAACCTGGCGGGAGAAGGAGGATGAGCAGTTCTTC.